The 32 T cell receptor beta chains below come from one sample, sequenced in a study of OX40 agonist ivuxolimab in advanced cancers. The repertoire was sequenced with immunoSEQ multiplex PCR; TCRdb's copy has only in-frame clones and lacks some. The sample lists some 40,000 clones, over 65% occurring once. The input for sequencing was CD4+ or CD8+ T cells sorted from blood, taken in a trial of the OX40 agonist ivuxolimab. These receptors all stem from an adult with an advanced solid tumor such as melanoma, head and neck, liver or kidney cancer.

J is TRBJ2-3 and V is TRBV7-6; D possibly corresponds to TRBD2 (5 bases). The germline gives CDR1 SGHVS, CDR2 FNYEAQ. This CDR3 region has 15 residues. V dropped 5 bases and J dropped 2 bases, with 14 bases sitting between them. CDR3 DNA: TGTGCCAGCAGCCACGACTATACCCTCACAGATACGCAGTATTTT. Translation: CASSHDYTLTDTQYF.

The chain has TRBV7-6 and TRBJ2-7; D may be TRBD1 or TRBD2 (6 bases each). The CDR3 sequence is 15 residues long. V gave up 0 bases and J gave up 4 bases, with 13 bases separating them. Germline CDR1 is SGHVS and CDR2 is FNYEAQ. As DNA, the CDR3 is TGTGCCAGCAGCTTAGCGCCGGGGGCCCAATACGAGCAGTACTTC. It yields the protein CASSLAPGAQYEQYF.

The chain employs TRBV10-3 and TRBJ1-1; TRBD1 is a possible D gene (6 bases). This CDR3 region has 11 residues. From germline, CDR1 is ENHRY and CDR2 SYGVKD. V was pared by 7 bases and J by 5 bases, with 8 bases between. The chain's CDR3 is CAIKGETEAFF. The CDR3 DNA sequence: TGTGCCATCAAGGGGGAGACTGAAGCTTTCTTT.

This clone is classed as medium-sized. V gene TRBV5-1 combines with J gene TRBJ2-1; D is undetermined. The germline V gene has CDR1 SGHRS and CDR2 YFSETQ. The CDR3 is 13 amino acids. Trimming took 4 bases from V and 7 from J, leaving 12 bases between them. The chain's CDR3 is CASSLDVGNEQFF. The DNA of the CDR3 is TGCGCCAGCAGCCTGGATGTGGGTAATGAGCAGTTCTTC. Full variable domain (rest looked up from reference TRBV5-1 and TRBJ2-1): KAGVTQTPRYLIKTRGQQVTLSCSPISGHRSVSWYQQTPGQGLQFLFEYFSETQRNKGNFPGRFSGRQFSNSRSEMNVSTLELGDSALYLCASSLDVGNEQFFGPGTRLTVL.

The chain links TRBV6-1 to TRBJ2-1; TRBD2 matches at 12 bases. Trimming removed 7 bases from V and 7 bases from J; junction bases left unmatched: 5. Germline CDR1 reads MNHNS; CDR2 reads SASEGT. The CDR3 runs 14 residues. The CDR3 DNA reads TGTGCCAGCATCGGACTAGCGGGAAATAATGAGCAGTTCTTC. Residues: CASIGLAGNNEQFF.

This rearrangement joins TRBV18 to TRBJ2-2, with 8 positions matching TRBD1. The V gene's germline CDR1 is KGHSH and CDR2 LQKENI. Trimming at V came to 3 bases and at J to 4 bases, leaving 7 bases not matched to a gene. This CDR3 is built from 16 residues. This chain's CDR3 is CASSPQTGESTGELFF. CDR3 nucleotide sequence: TGTGCCAGCTCACCGCAGACAGGGGAAAGCACCGGGGAGCTGTTTTTT.

The chain links TRBV15 to TRBJ2-4; D not certain. Germline V gene data show CDR1 as LNHNV and CDR2 as YYDKDF (reference sequence). Trimming removed 2 bases at V and 0 bases at J, with 5 bases between. The CDR3 is 14 amino acids. CDR3 DNA sequence: TGTGCCACCAGCAGACCCATAGCCAAAAACATTCAGTACTTC. This codes for CATSRPIAKNIQYF.

The genes are TRBV7-6 and TRBJ2-1; D not certain. The CDR3 covers 13 residues. The V and J ends lost 2 bases and 10 bases respectively, with 12 bases between them. Per the germline V gene, CDR1 is SGHVS and CDR2 is FNYEAQ. The CDR3 is CASSLILGTEQFF. As DNA, the CDR3 is TGTGCCAGCAGCTTAATCTTGGGAACAGAGCAGTTCTTC.

The chain couples TRBV4-1 to TRBJ2-7; D tentatively fits TRBD1 or TRBD2 (7 bases each). This CDR3 spans 17 amino acids. The V end lost 1 base, the J end lost 1 base, and 17 bases lay between the germline ends. The germline V gene has CDR1 MGHRA and CDR2 YSYEKL. The CDR3 nucleotides are TGCGCCAGCAGCCAAGGTCAGGGGGGGTCGGCATCCTACGAGCAGTACTTC. Translating gives CASSQGQGGSASYEQYF.

There are a few counts of this clone. J is TRBJ2-7 and V is TRBV5-1; unclear D gene. The length of the CDR3 is 12 residues. From germline, CDR1 is SGHRS and CDR2 YFSETQ. Trimming removed 4 bases from V and 4 bases from J, with 9 bases in between. The CDR3 loop is CASSPLGYEQYF. CDR3 coding DNA: TGCGCCAGCAGCCCCCTGGGATACGAGCAGTACTTC.

Worth noting for this clone: The junction departs from germline at one end; a sequencing error may be responsible. The V call is TRBV7-7, the J call TRBJ1-1; no firm D call. CDR1 and CDR2 from the germline V gene are SSHAT and FNYEAQ (reference sequence). CDR3 length: 13 residues. The CDR3 loop is CASSLPAQTEAFF. CDR3 in DNA: TGTGCTAGCAGCTTACCAGCTCAGACTGAAGCTTTCTTT.

The chain is built from TRBV27 and TRBJ1-1; a possible D gene is TRBD1 (5 bases). This CDR3 has 12 amino acids. Germline lookup yields CDR1 MNHEY and CDR2 SMNVEV (reference sequence). The CDR3 nucleotides read TGTGGTAGTCGGGGGGTAGGGACTGAAGCTTTCTTT. This sequence encodes CGSRGVGTEAFF.

The genes are TRBV28 and TRBJ1-5; no clear D gene. This CDR3 spans 12 amino acids. CDR1 MDHEN and CDR2 SYDVKM come from the germline V gene. V was cut by 2 bases and J by 4 bases, with 3 bases left in between. In DNA form, the CDR3 reads TGTGCCAGCAGTTTAGGTAATCAGCCCCAGCATTTT. Its protein product is CASSLGNQPQHF.

The chain carries TRBV6-1 and TRBJ1-2; D not resolved. CDR3 length: 16 residues. Germline V CDR1 and CDR2: MNHNS, SASEGT. The V end lost 0 bases, the J end lost 3 bases, and 14 bases lay between the germline ends. Here the CDR3 DNA reads TGTGCCAGCAGTGAAGCCCTGAGCAGCTCCCACTATGGCTACACCTTC. Amino acids: CASSEALSSSHYGYTF.

V usage is TRBV5-1 and J usage is TRBJ2-3; 10 bases map to TRBD2. After removal of 0 bases from V and 2 bases from J, the junction contained 6 bases not matched to a gene. The CDR3 length is 17 residues. CDR1 is SGHRS and CDR2 is YFSETQ in the germline V gene. Here the CDR3 reads CASSLGLAGPSTDTQYF. As DNA, the CDR3 is TGCGCCAGCAGCTTGGGACTAGCGGGCCCTTCCACAGATACGCAGTATTTT. Looking up the rest from reference TRBV5-1 and TRBJ2-3 gives the full variable domain: KAGVTQTPRYLIKTRGQQVTLSCSPISGHRSVSWYQQTPGQGLQFLFEYFSETQRNKGNFPGRFSGRQFSNSRSEMNVSTLELGDSALYLCASSLGLAGPSTDTQYFGPGTRLTVL.

The gene calls are TRBV28 and TRBJ1-2; D is perhaps TRBD1 (6 bases). The V gene's germline CDR1 is MDHEN and CDR2 SYDVKM. With 7 bases removed from V and 8 bases from J, the gap between germline ends came to 17 bases. The CDR3 length is 13 residues. The CDR3 DNA follows: TGTGCCAGCACTAGACAGGTGGTTAAAGGCTACACCTTC. It translates to CASTRQVVKGYTF.

The rearrangement links TRBV6-5 to TRBJ2-1; possible D gene TRBD2, 6 bases. The germline V and J ends were trimmed by 8 bases and 4 bases, with 18 bases remaining between them. The CDR3 totals 15 residues. Germline V gives CDR1 MNHEY, CDR2 SVGAGI. CDR3 sequence (DNA): TGTGCCAGCTCTCCCTACACTAGCTGGTACAATGAGCAGTTCTTC. Amino acid sequence: CASSPYTSWYNEQFF.

The V gene is TRBV28, the J gene TRBJ1-1; D is ambiguous. CDR1 is MDHEN and CDR2 is SYDVKM in the germline V gene. The CDR3 extends over 14 amino acids. The V end lost 5 bases, the J end lost 5 bases, and 15 bases lay between the germline ends. The CDR3 reads CASSLGTKGTEAFF. The CDR3 DNA reads as TGTGCCAGCAGTCTCGGAACCAAAGGGACTGAAGCTTTCTTT.

The chain recombines TRBV28 with TRBJ1-2; TRBD1 matches at 10 bases. V lost 2 bases, J lost 8 bases, and 8 bases stayed unmatched. The CDR3 runs to 15 residues. In germline, CDR1 is MDHEN, CDR2 SYDVKM. The CDR3: CASSLTGGQGSGYTF. CDR3 DNA: TGTGCCAGCAGTTTAACTGGGGGACAGGGGAGCGGCTACACCTTC.

V is TRBV5-1 and J is TRBJ2-7; the D is unclear. The CDR3 has 13 residues. The germline V and J ends were trimmed by 0 bases and 7 bases, with 11 bases remaining between them. Germline V gene lookup returns CDR1 SGHRS and CDR2 YFSETQ. The CDR3 region is CASSLGSPKEQYF. CDR3 nucleotide sequence: TGCGCCAGCAGCTTGGGTTCCCCCAAGGAGCAGTACTTC. The full variable domain, with the rest looked up from reference TRBV5-1 and TRBJ2-7, is KAGVTQTPRYLIKTRGQQVTLSCSPISGHRSVSWYQQTPGQGLQFLFEYFSETQRNKGNFPGRFSGRQFSNSRSEMNVSTLELGDSALYLCASSLGSPKEQYFGPGTRLTVT.

This rearrangement joins TRBV5-4 to TRBJ1-3; D remains unclear. The V end lost 4 bases, the J end lost 2 bases, and 16 bases lay between the germline ends. The CDR3 has 16 amino acids. Germline CDR1 reads SGHNT; CDR2 reads YYREEE (reference sequence). In DNA, the CDR3 is TGTGCCAGCAGCCGCGGGCCCCTTGGGGCTGGAAACACCATATATTTT. Encoded protein: CASSRGPLGAGNTIYF. The full variable domain, its missing parts supplied by reference TRBV5-4 and TRBJ1-3, is ETGVTQSPTHLIKTRGQQVTLRCSSQSGHNTVSWYQQALGQGPQFIFQYYREEENGRGNFPPRFSGLQFPNYSSELNVNALELDDSALYLCASSRGPLGAGNTIYFGEGSWLTVV.

V and J are TRBV7-2 and TRBJ2-1, with TRBD2 identical over 10 bases. Germline-derived CDR1 and CDR2 are SGHTA and FQGNSA. The trim removed 5 bases at V and 7 bases at J, leaving 11 bases unmatched. The CDR3 consists of 16 residues. The CDR3 nucleotides read TGTGCCAGCAGCGTTGGAGCGGGAGGGCCGAATAATGAGCAGTTCTTC. This translates into CASSVGAGGPNNEQFF.

CDR3 region: CASTSPGLNEQFF. The DNA for the CDR3 is TGTGCCAGCACCTCGCCAGGGCTTAATGAGCAGTTCTTC. The chain recombines TRBV7-6 with TRBJ2-1; a possible D gene is TRBD1 (5 bases). The CDR3 totals 13 residues. Germline V CDR1 and CDR2: SGHVS, FNYEAQ. Trimming stripped 7 bases from V and 7 bases from J, with 14 bases between.

The rearrangement links TRBV6-5 to TRBJ1-2, with 9 bases aligning to TRBD1. The junction had 12 bases not matched to a gene; V was cut back by 5 bases and J by 8 bases. Germline-derived CDR1 and CDR2 are MNHEY and SVGAGI. The CDR3 extends over 15 amino acids. The CDR3 sequence: CASSRQTGGAGGYTF. The CDR3 DNA reads TGTGCCAGCAGTCGGCAAACAGGGGGCGCGGGGGGCTACACCTTC.

V and J are TRBV2 and TRBJ2-7; the match to TRBD1 covers 10 bases. CDR1 and CDR2 (germline): SNHLY, FYNNEI. The trim removed 8 bases at V and 5 bases at J, leaving 9 bases unmatched. The CDR3 runs 14 residues. The CDR3 spells CASLNRDRGNEQYF. CDR3 nucleotide sequence: TGTGCCAGCCTGAACCGGGACAGGGGCAACGAGCAGTACTTC.

The gene calls are TRBV30 and TRBJ2-1; 14 positions agree with TRBD2. Germline lookup yields CDR1 GTSNPN and CDR2 SVGIG (reference sequence). Trimming cost V 2 bases and J 7 bases; bases outside gene matches: 7. CDR3 length: 16 residues. CDR3 sequence: CAWSNLGLAGGNEQFF. The CDR3 DNA reads as TGTGCCTGGAGTAATCTAGGACTAGCGGGAGGAAATGAGCAGTTCTTC.

The gene calls are TRBV5-1 and TRBJ2-7; TRBD2 aligns across 11 bases. The germline gives CDR1 SGHRS, CDR2 YFSETQ. The CDR3 has 17 amino acids. The V segment lost 0 bases and the J segment 4 bases; nucleotides outside the gene matches: 9. CDR3 DNA: TGCGCCAGCAGCTTGGAACTAGCGGGAGCCGGCGGGTACGAGCAGTACTTC. It encodes CASSLELAGAGGYEQYF.

This clone has just one count. The chain joins TRBV5-6 to TRBJ1-2, with a tentative D call TRBD1 (5 bases). Looked up from germline, CDR1 is SGHDT and CDR2 is YYEEEE. This CDR3 is built from 13 residues. The V end lost 4 bases, the J end lost 8 bases, and 15 bases lay between the germline ends. The CDR3 DNA is TGTGCCAGCAGCCCGGGGCAATCGCGGGGCTACACCTTC. Its translation: CASSPGQSRGYTF.

J is TRBJ2-7 and V is TRBV2; 11 nucleotides line up with TRBD2. V was pared by 2 bases and J by 9 bases, with 6 bases of the junction left unmatched. This CDR3 is built from 14 residues. Looked up from germline, CDR1 is SNHLY and CDR2 is FYNNEI. The CDR3 DNA reads as TGTGCCAGCAGTGAAAGGCTAGCGGGAGGTCCGCAGTACTTC. Translation: CASSERLAGGPQYF.

This clone was counted between two and nine times. V is TRBV28 and J is TRBJ1-1; weak D call: TRBD1 (5 bases). The germline CDR1 and CDR2 sequences are MDHEN and SYDVKM. CDR3 length equals 12 residues. Trimming took off 4 bases at V and 8 bases at J, with 11 bases between the two ends. CDR3 nucleotide sequence: TGTGCCAGCAGTTCGCGAGACAGAGAAGCTTTCTTT. It codes for CASSSRDREAFF.

The chain recombines TRBV28 with TRBJ1-5; 7 bases match TRBD1. V shed 6 bases, J shed 1 base, and the junction held 9 bases outside the gene matches. Germline CDR1 reads MDHEN; CDR2 reads SYDVKM. CDR3 length equals 16 residues. The CDR3 DNA reads TGTGCCAGCAGCACGGGAGGGGGCCGAAGCAATCAGCCCCAGCATTTT. Its protein is CASSTGGGRSNQPQHF.

The chain is built from TRBV6-6 and TRBJ2-1; 7 bases match TRBD2. The CDR3 loop spans 15 amino acids. Germline CDR1 is MNHNY and CDR2 is SVGAGI (reference sequence). Trimming removed 5 bases from V and 3 bases from J; junction bases left unmatched: 7. The CDR3, as DNA: TGTGCCAGCAGTACCGGGACTACCTTCTACAATGAGCAGTTCTTC. Translating gives CASSTGTTFYNEQFF.